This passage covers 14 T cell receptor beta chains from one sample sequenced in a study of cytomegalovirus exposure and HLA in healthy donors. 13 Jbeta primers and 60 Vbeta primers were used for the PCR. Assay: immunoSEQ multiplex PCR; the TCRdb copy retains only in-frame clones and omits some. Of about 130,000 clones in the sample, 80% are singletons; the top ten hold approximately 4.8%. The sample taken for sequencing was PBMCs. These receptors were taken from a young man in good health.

The CDR3 loop reads CASSIPGGDSNQPQHF. The CDR3 DNA is TGTGCCAGTAGTATACCCGGGGGGGATAGCAATCAGCCCCAGCATTTT. V gene TRBV19 combines with J gene TRBJ1-5; tentative D call: TRBD1 (5 bases). The V end lost 2 bases, the J end lost 0 bases, and 11 bases lay between the germline ends. The CDR3 runs to 16 residues. CDR1 is LNHDA, CDR2 SQIVND, per germline (reference sequence).

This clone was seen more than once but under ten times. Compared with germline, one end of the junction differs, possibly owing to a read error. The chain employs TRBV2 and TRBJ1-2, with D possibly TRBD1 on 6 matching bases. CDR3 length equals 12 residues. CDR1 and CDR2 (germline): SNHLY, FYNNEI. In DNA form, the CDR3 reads TGTGCCAGCAGGATGGAGGTCAGGGGCTCCACCTTC. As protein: CASRMEVRGSTF.

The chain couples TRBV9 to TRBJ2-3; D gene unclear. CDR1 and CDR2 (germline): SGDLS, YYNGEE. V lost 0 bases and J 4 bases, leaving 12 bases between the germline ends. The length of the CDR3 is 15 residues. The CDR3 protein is CASSVDSVRADTQYF. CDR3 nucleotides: TGTGCCAGCAGCGTAGATTCGGTACGGGCAGATACGCAGTATTTT.

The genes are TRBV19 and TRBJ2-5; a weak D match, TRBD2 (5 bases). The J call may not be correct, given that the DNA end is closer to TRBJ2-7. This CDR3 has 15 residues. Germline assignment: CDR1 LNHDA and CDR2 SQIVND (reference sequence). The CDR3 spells CASSLVTGITYEQYF. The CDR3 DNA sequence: TGTGCCAGTAGTTTAGTAACCGGGATCACCTACGAGCAGTACTTC.

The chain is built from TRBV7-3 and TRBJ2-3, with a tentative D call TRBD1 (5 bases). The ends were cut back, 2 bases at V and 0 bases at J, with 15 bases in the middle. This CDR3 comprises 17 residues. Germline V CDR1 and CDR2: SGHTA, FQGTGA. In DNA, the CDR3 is TGTGCCAGCAGCTTATCTATTAGCAAGGGGAGCACAGATACGCAGTATTTT. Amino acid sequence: CASSLSISKGSTDTQYF.

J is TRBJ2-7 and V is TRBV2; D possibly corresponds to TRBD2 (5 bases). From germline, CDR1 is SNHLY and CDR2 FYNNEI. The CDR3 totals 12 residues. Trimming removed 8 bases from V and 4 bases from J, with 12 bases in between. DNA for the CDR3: TGTGCCAGCTTGGAGAGGGATTACGAGCAGTACTTC. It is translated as CASLERDYEQYF.

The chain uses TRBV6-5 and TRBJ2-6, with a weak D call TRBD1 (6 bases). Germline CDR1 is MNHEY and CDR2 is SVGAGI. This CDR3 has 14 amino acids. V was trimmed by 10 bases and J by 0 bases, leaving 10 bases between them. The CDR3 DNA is TGTGCCACCGTACAGGGCTCTGGGGCCAACGTCCTGACTTTC. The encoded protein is CATVQGSGANVLTF.

CDR3 coding DNA: TGTGCCATCAGGGCTGGCTACGAGCAGTACTTC. It codes for CAIRAGYEQYF. V usage is TRBV10-3 and J usage is TRBJ2-7, with D hard to call. The germline CDR1 and CDR2 sequences are ENHRY and SYGVKD. Trimming cost V 6 bases and J 3 bases, with 6 bases left between them. This CDR3 has 11 amino acids.

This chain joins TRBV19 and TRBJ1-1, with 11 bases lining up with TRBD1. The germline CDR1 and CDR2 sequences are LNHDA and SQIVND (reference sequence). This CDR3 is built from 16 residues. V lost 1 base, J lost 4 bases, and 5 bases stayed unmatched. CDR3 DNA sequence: TGTGCCAGTAGTATAGGTGGGACAGGGGGGAGCACTGAAGCTTTCTTT. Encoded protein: CASSIGGTGGSTEAFF.

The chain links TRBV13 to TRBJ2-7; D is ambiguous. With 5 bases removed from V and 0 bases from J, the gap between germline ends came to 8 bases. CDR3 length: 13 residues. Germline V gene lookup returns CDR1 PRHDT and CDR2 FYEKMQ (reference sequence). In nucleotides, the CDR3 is TGTGCCAGCAGCCGAGCTAGCTCCTACGAGCAGTACTTC. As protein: CASSRASSYEQYF.

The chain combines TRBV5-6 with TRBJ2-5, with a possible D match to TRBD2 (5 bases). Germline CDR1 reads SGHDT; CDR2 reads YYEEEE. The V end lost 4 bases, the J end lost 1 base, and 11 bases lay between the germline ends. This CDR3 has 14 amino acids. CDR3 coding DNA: TGTGCCAGCAGCCCAGACCTAGCCCAAGAGACCCAGTACTTC. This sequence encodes CASSPDLAQETQYF.

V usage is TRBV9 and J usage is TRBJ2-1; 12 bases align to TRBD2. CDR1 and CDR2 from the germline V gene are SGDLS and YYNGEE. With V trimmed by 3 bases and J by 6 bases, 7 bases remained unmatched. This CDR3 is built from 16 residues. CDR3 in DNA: TGTGCCAGCAGCGCACTAGCGGGAGGTTCCATCAATGAGCAGTTCTTC. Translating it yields CASSALAGGSINEQFF.

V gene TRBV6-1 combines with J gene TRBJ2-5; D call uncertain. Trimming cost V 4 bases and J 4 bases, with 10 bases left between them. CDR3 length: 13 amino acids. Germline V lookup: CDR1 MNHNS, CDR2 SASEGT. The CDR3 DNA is TGTGCCAGCAGTGTAATCCCCGGAGAGACCCAGTACTTC. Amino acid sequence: CASSVIPGETQYF.

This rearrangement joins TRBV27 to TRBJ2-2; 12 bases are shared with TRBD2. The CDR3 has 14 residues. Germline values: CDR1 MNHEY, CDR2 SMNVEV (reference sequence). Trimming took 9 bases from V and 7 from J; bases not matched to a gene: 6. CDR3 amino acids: CASTLAGGGGELFF. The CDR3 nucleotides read TGTGCCAGTACACTAGCGGGAGGCGGCGGGGAGCTGTTTTTT.